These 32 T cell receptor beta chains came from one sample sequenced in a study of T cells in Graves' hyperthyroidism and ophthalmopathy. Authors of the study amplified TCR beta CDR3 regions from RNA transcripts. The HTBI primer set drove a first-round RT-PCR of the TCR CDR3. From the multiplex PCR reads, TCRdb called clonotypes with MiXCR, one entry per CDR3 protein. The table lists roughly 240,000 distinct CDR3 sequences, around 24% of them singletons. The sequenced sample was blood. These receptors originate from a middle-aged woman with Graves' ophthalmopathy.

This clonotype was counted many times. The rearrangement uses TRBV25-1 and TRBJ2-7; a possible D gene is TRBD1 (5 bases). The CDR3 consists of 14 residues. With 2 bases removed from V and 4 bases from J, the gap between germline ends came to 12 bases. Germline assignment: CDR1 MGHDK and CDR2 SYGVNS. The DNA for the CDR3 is TGTGCCAGCAGTGAAGGCAGGGCCCCGTACGAGCAGTACTTC. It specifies CASSEGRAPYEQYF.

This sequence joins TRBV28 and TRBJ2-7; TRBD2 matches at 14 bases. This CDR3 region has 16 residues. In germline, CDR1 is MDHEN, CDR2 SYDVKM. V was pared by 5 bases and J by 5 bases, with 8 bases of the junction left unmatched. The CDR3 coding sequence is TGTGCCAGCAGTCTCGGGACTAGCGGGAGCTTCCACGAGCAGTACTTC. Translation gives CASSLGTSGSFHEQYF.

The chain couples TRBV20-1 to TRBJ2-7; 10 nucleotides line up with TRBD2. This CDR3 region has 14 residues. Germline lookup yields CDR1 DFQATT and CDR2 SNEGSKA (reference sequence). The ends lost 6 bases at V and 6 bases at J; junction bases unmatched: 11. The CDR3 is CSATDGLAGVEQYF. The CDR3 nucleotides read TGCAGTGCAACTGATGGGCTAGCGGGAGTCGAGCAGTACTTC.

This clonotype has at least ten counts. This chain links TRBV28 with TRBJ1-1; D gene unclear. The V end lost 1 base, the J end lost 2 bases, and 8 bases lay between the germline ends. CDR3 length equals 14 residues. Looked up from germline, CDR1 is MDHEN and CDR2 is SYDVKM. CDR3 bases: TGTGCCAGCAGTTTATCCCCCCGAAACACTGAAGCTTTCTTT. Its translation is CASSLSPRNTEAFF.

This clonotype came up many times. The CDR3 region is CASSVLSYEQYF. CDR3 in DNA: TGTGCCAGCAGTGTGCTATCCTACGAGCAGTACTTC. The chain recombines TRBV6-1 with TRBJ2-7; D ambiguous. V was clipped by 4 bases and J by 1 base, with 5 bases between them. This CDR3 contains 12 residues. The germline V gene encodes CDR1 MNHNS and CDR2 SASEGT.

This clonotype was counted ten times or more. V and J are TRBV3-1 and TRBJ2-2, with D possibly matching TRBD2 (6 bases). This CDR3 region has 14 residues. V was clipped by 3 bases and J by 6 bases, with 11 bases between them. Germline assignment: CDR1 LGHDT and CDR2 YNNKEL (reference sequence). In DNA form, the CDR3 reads TGTGCCAGCAGCCAGGACTACAGTTCCGGGGAGCTGTTTTTT. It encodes CASSQDYSSGELFF.

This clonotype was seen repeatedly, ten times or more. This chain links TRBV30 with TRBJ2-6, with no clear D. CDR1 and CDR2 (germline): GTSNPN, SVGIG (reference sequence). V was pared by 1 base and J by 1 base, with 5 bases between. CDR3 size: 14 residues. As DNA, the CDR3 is TGTGCCTGGAGTGACGAGTCTGGGGCCAACGTCCTGACTTTC. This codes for CAWSDESGANVLTF.

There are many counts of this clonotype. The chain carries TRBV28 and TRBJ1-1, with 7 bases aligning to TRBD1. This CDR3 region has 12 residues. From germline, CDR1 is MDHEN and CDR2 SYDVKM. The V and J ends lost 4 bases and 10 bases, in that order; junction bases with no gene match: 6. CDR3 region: CASSWDSFPAFF. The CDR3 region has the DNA TGTGCCAGCAGTTGGGACAGTTTCCCAGCTTTCTTT.

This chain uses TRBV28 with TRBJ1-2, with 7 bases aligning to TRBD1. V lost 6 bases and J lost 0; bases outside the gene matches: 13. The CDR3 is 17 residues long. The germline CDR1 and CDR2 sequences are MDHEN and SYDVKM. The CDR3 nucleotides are TGTGCCAGCAGCCGACAGGGCGGTGGAAGTTCTAACTATGGCTACACCTTC. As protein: CASSRQGGGSSNYGYTF.

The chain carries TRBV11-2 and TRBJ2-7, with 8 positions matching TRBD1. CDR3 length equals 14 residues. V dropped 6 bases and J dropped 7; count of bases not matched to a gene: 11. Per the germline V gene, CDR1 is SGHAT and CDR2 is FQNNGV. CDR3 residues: CASSQNTGGKEQYF. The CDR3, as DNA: TGTGCCAGCAGTCAAAACACAGGGGGGAAAGAGCAGTACTTC.

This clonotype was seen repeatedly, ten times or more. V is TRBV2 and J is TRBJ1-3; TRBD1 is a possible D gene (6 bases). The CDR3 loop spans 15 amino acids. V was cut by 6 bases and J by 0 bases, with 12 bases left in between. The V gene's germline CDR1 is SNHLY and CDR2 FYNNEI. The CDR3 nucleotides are TGTGCCAGCAGCGAGGGGGGCCTCTCTGGAAACACCATATATTTT. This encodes CASSEGGLSGNTIYF.

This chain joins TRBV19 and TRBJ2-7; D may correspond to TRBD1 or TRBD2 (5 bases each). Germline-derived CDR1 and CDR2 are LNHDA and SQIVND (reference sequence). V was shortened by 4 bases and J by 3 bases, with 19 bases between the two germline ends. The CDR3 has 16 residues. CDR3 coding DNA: TGTGCCAGTAGTAGCCCCGGGACCCTTGGCGGCTACGAGCAGTACTTC. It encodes CASSSPGTLGGYEQYF. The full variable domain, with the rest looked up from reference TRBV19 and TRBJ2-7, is DGGITQSPKYLFRKEGQNVTLSCEQNLNHDAMYWYRQDPGQGLRLIYYSQIVNDFQKGDIAEGYSVSREKKESFPLTVTSAQKNPTAFYLCASSSPGTLGGYEQYFGPGTRLTVT.

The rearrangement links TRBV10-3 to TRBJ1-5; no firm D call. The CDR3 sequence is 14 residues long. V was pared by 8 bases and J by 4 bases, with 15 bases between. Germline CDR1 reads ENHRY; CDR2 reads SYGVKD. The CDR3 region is CAISGEAVNQPQHF. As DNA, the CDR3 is TGTGCCATCTCCGGGGAAGCGGTTAATCAGCCCCAGCATTTT.

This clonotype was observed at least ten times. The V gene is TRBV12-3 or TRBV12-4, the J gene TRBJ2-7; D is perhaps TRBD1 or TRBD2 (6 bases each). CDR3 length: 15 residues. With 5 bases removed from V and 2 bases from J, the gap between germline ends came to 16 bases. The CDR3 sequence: CASSPRGTPTYEQYF. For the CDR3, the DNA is TGTGCCAGCAGTCCCCGGGGGACACCGACCTACGAGCAGTACTTC.

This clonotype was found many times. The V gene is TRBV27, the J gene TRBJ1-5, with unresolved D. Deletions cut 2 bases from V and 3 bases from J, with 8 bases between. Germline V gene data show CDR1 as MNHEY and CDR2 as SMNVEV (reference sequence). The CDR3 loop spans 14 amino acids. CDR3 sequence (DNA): TGTGCCAGCAGTTTAAGGGTTCCCAATCAGCCCCAGCATTTT. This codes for CASSLRVPNQPQHF.

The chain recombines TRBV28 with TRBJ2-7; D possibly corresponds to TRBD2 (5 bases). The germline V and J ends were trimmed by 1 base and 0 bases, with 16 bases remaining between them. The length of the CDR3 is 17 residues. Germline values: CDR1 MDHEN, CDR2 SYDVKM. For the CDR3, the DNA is TGTGCCAGCAGTTTATTACTAGGGTCGGGGTCCTCCTACGAGCAGTACTTC. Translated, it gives CASSLLLGSGSSYEQYF.

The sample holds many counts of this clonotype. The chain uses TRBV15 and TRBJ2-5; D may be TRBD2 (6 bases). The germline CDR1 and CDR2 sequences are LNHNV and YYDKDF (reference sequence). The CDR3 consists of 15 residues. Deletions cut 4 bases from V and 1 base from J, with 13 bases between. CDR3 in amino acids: CATSIGSGPQETQYF. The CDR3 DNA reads TGTGCCACCAGCATCGGTAGCGGACCCCAAGAGACCCAGTACTTC.

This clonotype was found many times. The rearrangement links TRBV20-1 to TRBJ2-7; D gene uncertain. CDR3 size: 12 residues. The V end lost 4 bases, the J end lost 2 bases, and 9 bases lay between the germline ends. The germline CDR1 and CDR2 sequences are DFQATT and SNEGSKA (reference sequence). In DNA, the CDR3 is TGCAGTGCTACGCGGCCGCCCTACGAGCAGTACTTC. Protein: CSATRPPYEQYF.

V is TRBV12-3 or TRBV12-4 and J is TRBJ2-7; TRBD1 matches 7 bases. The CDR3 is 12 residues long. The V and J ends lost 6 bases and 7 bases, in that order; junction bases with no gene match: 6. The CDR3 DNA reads TGTGCCAGCAGGCTACAGGGGTTGGAGCAGTACTTC. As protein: CASRLQGLEQYF.

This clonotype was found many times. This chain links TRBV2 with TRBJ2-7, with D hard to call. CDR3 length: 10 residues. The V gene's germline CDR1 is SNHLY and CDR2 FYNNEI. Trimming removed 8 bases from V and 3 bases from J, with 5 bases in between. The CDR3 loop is CASQYYEQYF. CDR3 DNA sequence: TGTGCCAGCCAGTACTACGAGCAGTACTTC. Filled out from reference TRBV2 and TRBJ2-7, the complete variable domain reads EPEVTQTPSHQVTQMGQEVILRCVPISNHLYFYWYRQILGQKVEFLVSFYNNEISEKSEIFDDQFSVERPDGSNFTLKIRSTKLEDSAMYFCASQYYEQYFGPGTRLTVT.

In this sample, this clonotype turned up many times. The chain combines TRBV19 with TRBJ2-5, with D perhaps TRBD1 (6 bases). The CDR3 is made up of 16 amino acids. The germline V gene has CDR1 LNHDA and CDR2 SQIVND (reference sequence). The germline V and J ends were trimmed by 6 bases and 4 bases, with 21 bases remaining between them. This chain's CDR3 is CASSQSPDRFRETQYF. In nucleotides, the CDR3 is TGTGCCAGTAGCCAATCCCCGGACAGATTTAGAGAGACCCAGTACTTC.

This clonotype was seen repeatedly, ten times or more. In nucleotides, the CDR3 is TGTGCCAGTAGTATTAAACGGACAGGGGATCAGCCCCAGCATTTT. Protein product: CASSIKRTGDQPQHF. V usage is TRBV19 and J usage is TRBJ1-5; 9 bases line up with TRBD1. With V trimmed by 3 bases and J by 5 bases, 5 bases remained unmatched. This CDR3 contains 15 residues. Germline assignment: CDR1 LNHDA and CDR2 SQIVND (reference sequence). The full variable domain, its missing parts supplied by reference TRBV19 and TRBJ1-5, is DGGITQSPKYLFRKEGQNVTLSCEQNLNHDAMYWYRQDPGQGLRLIYYSQIVNDFQKGDIAEGYSVSREKKESFPLTVTSAQKNPTAFYLCASSIKRTGDQPQHFGDGTRLSIL.

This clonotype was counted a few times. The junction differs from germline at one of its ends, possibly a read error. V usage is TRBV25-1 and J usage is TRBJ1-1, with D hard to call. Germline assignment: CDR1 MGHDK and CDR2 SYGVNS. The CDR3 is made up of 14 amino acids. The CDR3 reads CASSELDGNTEASF. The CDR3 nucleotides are TGTGCCAGCAGTGAATTGGATGGGAACACTGAAGCTTCCTTT.

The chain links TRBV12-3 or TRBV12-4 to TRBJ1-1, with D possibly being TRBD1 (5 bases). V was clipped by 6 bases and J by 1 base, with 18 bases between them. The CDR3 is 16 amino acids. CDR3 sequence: CASRRNTGTSNTEAFF. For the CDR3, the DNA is TGTGCCAGCAGGCGTAACACCGGGACGTCGAACACTGAAGCTTTCTTT.

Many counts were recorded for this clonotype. CDR3 bases: TGTGCCAGCAGCCCAGGGGGCCGGTACGAGCAGTACTTC. Translation: CASSPGGRYEQYF. This rearrangement joins TRBV6-5 to TRBJ2-7, with 8 bases fitting TRBD1. The CDR3 loop spans 13 amino acids. CDR1 and CDR2 from the germline V gene are MNHEY and SVGAGI. V was clipped by 6 bases and J by 4 bases; unmatched bases: 5.

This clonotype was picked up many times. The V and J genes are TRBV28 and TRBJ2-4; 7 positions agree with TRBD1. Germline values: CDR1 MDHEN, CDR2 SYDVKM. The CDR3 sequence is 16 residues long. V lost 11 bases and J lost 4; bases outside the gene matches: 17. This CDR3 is CARENRGYLRKNIQYF. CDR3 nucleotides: TGTGCCCGCGAGAACAGGGGCTATTTGAGAAAAAACATTCAGTACTTC.

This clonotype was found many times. As DNA, the CDR3 is TGTGCCAGCAGTGTCCCTTGGCCGGTGGGGAATCAGCCCCAGCATTTT. Translation gives CASSVPWPVGNQPQHF. The chain couples TRBV2 to TRBJ1-5, with D hard to call. Germline V gives CDR1 SNHLY, CDR2 FYNNEI. V dropped 4 bases and J dropped 4 bases, with 17 bases sitting between them. This CDR3 comprises 16 residues.

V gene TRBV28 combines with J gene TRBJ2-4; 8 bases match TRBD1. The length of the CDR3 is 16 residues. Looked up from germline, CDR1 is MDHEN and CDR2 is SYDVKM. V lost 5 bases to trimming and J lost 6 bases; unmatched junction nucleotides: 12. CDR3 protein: CASSLDRGRLGNIQYF. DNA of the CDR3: TGTGCCAGCAGTCTCGACAGGGGAAGGTTGGGAAACATTCAGTACTTC.

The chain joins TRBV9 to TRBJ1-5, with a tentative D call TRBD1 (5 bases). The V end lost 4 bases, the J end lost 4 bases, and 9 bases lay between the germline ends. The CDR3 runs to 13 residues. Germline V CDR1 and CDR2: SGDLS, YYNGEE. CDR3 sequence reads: CASSRDANQPQHF. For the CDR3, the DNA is TGTGCCAGCAGCCGGGACGCAAATCAGCCCCAGCATTTT. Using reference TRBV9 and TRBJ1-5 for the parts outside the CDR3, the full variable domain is DSGVTQTPKHLITATGQRVTLRCSPRSGDLSVYWYQQSLDQGLQFLIQYYNGEERAKGNILERFSAQQFPDLHSELNLSSLELGDSALYFCASSRDANQPQHFGDGTRLSIL.

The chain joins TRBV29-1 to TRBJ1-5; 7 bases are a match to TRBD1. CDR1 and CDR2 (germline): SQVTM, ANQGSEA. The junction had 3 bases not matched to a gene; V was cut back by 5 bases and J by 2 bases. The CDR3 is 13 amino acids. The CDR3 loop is CSVTGAGNQPQHF. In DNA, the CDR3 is TGCAGCGTTACAGGGGCCGGCAATCAGCCCCAGCATTTT.

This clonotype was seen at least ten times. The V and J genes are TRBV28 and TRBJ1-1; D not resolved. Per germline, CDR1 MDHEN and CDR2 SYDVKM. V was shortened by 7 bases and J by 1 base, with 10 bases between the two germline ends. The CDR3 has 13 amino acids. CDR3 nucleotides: TGTGCCAGCAAGATGGGAGGGAACACTGAAGCTTTCTTT. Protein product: CASKMGGNTEAFF.

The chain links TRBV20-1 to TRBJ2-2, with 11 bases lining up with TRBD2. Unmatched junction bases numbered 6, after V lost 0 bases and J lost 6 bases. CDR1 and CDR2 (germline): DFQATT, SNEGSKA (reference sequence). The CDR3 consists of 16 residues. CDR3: CSARDDSGRESGELFF. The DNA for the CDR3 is TGCAGTGCTAGAGACGATAGCGGGAGGGAATCCGGGGAGCTGTTTTTT.